Listed below are T cell receptor beta chains from one sample, sequenced in a study of beta chain features in type 1 diabetes. Data came from immunoSEQ multiplex PCR; TCRdb stores just in-frame clones and leaves some out. The sample holds 600,000 to 750,000 clones, roughly 12% seen once. The specimen was naive CD4+ T cells from blood. The receptors were sampled from a man aged 25-45 years with type 1 diabetes. Both conserved end residues are part of each CDR3. The order of the fields is CDR3 protein, V gene, J gene.

CDR3: CASSLRLAGEETQYF; V: TRBV5-4; J: TRBJ2-5
CDR3: CATNGLAGGSYNEQFF; V: TRBV15; J: TRBJ2-1
CDR3: CASRGGSGTEAFF; V: TRBV2; J: TRBJ1-1
CDR3: CASSINSGRKSYEQYF; V: TRBV7-2; J: TRBJ2-7
CDR3: CASSGSGSLTYEQYF; V: TRBV25-1; J: TRBJ2-7
CDR3: CASSYRPGKGYNEQFF; V: TRBV11-2; J: TRBJ2-1
CDR3: CASSLADSHGQPQHF; V: TRBV7-9; J: TRBJ1-5
CDR3: CASSVGQYDGYTF; V: TRBV7-9; J: TRBJ1-2
CDR3: CASSLGSSYNSPLHF; V: TRBV7-2; J: TRBJ1-6
CDR3: CASSYQQGMGEQYF; V: TRBV7-2; J: TRBJ2-7
CDR3: CASTQGAVAGAYGYTF; V: TRBV4-3; J: TRBJ1-2
CDR3: CASSLQTGGNSGNTIYF; V: TRBV13; J: TRBJ1-3
CDR3: CASSQDAQRGNTQYF; V: TRBV4-3; J: TRBJ2-3
CDR3: CASSPPMDREQFF; V: TRBV14; J: TRBJ2-1
CDR3: CASSSNTLQGNQETQYF; V: TRBV11-2; J: TRBJ2-5
CDR3: CASRTGQSYEQYF; V: TRBV6-6; J: TRBJ2-7
CDR3: CASSLDSTDTQYF; V: TRBV28; J: TRBJ2-3
CDR3: CASSLEEGAKQFF; V: TRBV11-2; J: TRBJ2-1
CDR3: CASSLGLAKNIQYF; V: TRBV7-9; J: TRBJ2-4
CDR3: CASSEKTSGGGEQFF; V: TRBV2; J: TRBJ2-1
CDR3: CASSPGSQTYEQYF; V: TRBV5-4; J: TRBJ2-7
CDR3: CSAPQGYEQYF; V: TRBV20-1; J: TRBJ2-7
CDR3: CASSSLTGQPQHF; V: TRBV19; J: TRBJ1-5
CDR3: CASSDISNQPQHF; V: TRBV6-1; J: TRBJ1-5
CDR3: CAWSSVPVNEKLFF; V: TRBV30; J: TRBJ1-4